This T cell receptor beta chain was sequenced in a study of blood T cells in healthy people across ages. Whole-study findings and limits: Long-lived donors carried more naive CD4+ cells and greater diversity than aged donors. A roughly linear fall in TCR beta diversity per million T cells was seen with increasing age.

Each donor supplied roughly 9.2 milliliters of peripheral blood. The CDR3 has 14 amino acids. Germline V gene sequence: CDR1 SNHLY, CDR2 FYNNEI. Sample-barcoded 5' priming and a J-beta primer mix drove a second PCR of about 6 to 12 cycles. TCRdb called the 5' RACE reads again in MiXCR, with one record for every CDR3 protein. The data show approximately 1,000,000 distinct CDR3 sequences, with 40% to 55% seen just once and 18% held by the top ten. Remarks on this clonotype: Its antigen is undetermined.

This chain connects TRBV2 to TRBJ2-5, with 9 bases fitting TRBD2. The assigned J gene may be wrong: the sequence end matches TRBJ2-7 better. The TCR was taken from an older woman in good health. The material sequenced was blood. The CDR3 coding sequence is TGTGCCAGCAGTGTTGCAGCGGGAGGCCGCGAGCAGTACTTC. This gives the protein CASSVAAGGREQYF.